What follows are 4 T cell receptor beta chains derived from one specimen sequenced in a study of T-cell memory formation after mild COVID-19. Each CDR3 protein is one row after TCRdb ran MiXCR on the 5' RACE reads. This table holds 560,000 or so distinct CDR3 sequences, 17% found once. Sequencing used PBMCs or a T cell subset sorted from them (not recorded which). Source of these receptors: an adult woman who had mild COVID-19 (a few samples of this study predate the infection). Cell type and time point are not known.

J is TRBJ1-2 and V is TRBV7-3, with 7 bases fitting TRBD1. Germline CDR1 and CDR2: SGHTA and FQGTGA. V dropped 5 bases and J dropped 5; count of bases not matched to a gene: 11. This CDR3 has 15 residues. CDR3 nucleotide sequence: TGTGCCAGCAGCCTATCCGGGACAGATCTTTATGGCTACACCTTC. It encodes CASSLSGTDLYGYTF.

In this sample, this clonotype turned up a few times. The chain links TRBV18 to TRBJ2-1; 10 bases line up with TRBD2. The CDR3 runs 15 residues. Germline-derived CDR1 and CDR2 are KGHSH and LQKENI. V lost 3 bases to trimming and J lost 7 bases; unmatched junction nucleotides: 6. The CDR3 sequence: CASSPDSGGLNEQFF. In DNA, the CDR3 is TGTGCCAGCTCACCGGATAGCGGGGGGTTAAATGAGCAGTTCTTC.

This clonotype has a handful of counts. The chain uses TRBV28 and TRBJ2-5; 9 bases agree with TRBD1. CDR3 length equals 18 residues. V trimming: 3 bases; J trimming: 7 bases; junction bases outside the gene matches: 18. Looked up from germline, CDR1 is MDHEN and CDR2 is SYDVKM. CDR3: CASSLLLHRDRVLRTQYF. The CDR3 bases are TGTGCCAGCAGTTTGTTACTACACCGGGACAGGGTATTGCGGACCCAGTACTTC.

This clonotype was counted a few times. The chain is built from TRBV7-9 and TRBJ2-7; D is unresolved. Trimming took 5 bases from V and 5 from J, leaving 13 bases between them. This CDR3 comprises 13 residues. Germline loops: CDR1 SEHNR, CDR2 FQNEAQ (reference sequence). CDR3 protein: CASSPWVGNEQYF. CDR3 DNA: TGTGCCAGCAGCCCGTGGGTTGGGAACGAGCAGTACTTC.